The clone carrying this T cell receptor (beta chain) was counted many times. The antigen is undetermined. TCRdb independently ran MiXCR on the 5' RACE reads; one entry per CDR3 protein. Here the sample spans fewer than 35,000 distinct CDR3 sequences, roughly 29% being singletons. V lost 3 bases and J 9 bases, leaving 9 bases between the germline ends. Germline V lookup: CDR1 KGHDR, CDR2 SFDVKD. CDR3 length equals 12 residues. The entry originates in a study of CD8 T cells in ankylosing spondylitis. Study results and caveats: Enrichment of disease-linked clones was reportedly significant in matched ankylosing spondylitis synovial fluid. A TCR beta motif of roughly eight highly homologous variants seemed to mark ankylosing spondylitis blood.

The TCR sequence derives from a male donor with ankylosing spondylitis. The chain joins TRBV24-1 to TRBJ2-3; possible D gene TRBD2, 6 bases. Sequencing was performed on synovial fluid, either unsorted or a sorted T cell fraction (not recorded which). CDR3 amino acids: CATSDIGGTQYF. For the CDR3, the DNA is TGTGCCACCAGTGATATAGGAGGGACGCAGTATTTT.